This T cell receptor (beta chain) was sequenced for a study of T cell responses to AZD1222 COVID-19 vaccine. Whole-study results and caveats: After two AZD1222 doses, spike-specific TCR breadth and depth rose versus day 0.

Sequencing was performed with immunoSEQ multiplex PCR; in TCRdb, only in-frame clones are kept and a portion is missing. The data contain fewer than 100,000 clones, around nine tenths of them singletons. Of note for this clone: Antigen unknown.

This TCR derives from an adult who received the AZD1222 COVID-19 vaccine. This sample comprised peripheral blood, obtained 28 days after the second AZD1222 dose.

The CDR3 loop reads CASGGQSSNQPQHF. The CDR3 nucleotides are TGTGCCAGCGGGGGACAGAGTAGCAATCAGCCCCAGCATTTT. This chain joins TRBV2 and TRBJ1-5, with 7 bases fitting TRBD1. From germline, CDR1 is SNHLY and CDR2 FYNNEI. This CDR3 is 14 amino acids long. V lost 8 bases and J lost 0; bases outside the gene matches: 4.